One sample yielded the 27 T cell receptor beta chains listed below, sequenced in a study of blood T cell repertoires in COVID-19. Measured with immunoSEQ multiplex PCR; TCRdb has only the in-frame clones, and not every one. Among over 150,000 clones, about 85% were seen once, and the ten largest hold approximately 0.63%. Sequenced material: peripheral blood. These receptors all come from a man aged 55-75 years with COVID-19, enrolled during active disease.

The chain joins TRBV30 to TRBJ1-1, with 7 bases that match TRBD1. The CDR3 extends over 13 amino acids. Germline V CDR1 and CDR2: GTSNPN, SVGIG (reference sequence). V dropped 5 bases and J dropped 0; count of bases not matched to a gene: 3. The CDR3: CAWQTGMNTEAFF. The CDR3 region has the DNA TGTGCCTGGCAGACAGGGATGAACACTGAAGCTTTCTTT.

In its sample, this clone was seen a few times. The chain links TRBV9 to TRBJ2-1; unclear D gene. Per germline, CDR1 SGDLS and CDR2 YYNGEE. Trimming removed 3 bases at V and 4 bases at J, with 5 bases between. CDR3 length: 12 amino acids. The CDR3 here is CASSALYNEQFF. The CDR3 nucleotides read TGTGCCAGCAGCGCCCTTTACAATGAGCAGTTCTTC. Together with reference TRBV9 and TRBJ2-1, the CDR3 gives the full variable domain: DSGVTQTPKHLITATGQRVTLRCSPRSGDLSVYWYQQSLDQGLQFLIQYYNGEERAKGNILERFSAQQFPDLHSELNLSSLELGDSALYFCASSALYNEQFFGPGTRLTVL.

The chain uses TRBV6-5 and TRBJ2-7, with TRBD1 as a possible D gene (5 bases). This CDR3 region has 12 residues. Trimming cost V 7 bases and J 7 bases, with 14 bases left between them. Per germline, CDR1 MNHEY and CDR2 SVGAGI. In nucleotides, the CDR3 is TGTGCCAGCAAGCCAGGGAATAGTGAGCAGTACTTC. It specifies CASKPGNSEQYF.

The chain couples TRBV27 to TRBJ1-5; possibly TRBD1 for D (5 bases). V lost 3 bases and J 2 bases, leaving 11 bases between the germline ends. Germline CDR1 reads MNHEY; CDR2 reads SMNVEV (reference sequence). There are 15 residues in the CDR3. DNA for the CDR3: TGTGCCAGCAGTTTGAAGGGGCTGGGCAATCAGCCCCAGCATTTT. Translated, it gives CASSLKGLGNQPQHF.

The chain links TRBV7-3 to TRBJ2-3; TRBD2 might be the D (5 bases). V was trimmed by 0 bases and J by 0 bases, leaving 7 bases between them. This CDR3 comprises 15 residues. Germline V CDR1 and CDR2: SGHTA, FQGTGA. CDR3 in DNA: TGTGCCAGCAGCTTAACTAGGACTAGCACAGATACGCAGTATTTT. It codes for CASSLTRTSTDTQYF.

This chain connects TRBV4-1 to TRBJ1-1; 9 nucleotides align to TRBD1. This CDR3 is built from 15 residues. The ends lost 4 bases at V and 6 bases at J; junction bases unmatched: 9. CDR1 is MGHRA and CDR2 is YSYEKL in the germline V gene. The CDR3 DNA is TGCGCCAGCAGCCGAATAACAGGGGGCGCCGCTGAAGCTTTCTTT. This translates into CASSRITGGAAEAFF.

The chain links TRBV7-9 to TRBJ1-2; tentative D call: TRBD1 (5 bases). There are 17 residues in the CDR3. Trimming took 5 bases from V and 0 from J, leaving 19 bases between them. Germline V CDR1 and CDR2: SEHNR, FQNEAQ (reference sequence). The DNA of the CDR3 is TGTGCCAGCAGCCCACCCCAGAACAGGAGAACTAACTATGGCTACACCTTC. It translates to CASSPPQNRRTNYGYTF.

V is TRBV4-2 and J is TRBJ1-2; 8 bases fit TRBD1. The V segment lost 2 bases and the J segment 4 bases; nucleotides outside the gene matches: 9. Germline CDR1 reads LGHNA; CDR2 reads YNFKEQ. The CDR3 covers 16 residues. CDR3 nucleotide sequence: TGTGCCAGCAGCCAATCGACAGGGGCGGAAGGCTATGGCTACACCTTC. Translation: CASSQSTGAEGYGYTF.

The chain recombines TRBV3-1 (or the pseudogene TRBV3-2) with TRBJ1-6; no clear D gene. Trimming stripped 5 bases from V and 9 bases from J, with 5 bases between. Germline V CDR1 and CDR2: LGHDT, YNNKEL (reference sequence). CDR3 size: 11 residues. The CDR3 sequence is CASSSSSPLHF. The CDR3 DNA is TGTGCCAGCAGCTCCAGTTCACCCCTCCACTTT.

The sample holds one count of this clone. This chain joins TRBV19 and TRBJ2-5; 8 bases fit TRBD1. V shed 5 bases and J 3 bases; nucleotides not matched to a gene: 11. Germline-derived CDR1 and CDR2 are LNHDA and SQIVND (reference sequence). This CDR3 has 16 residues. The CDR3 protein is CASSESLGTGKETQYF. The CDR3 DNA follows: TGTGCCAGTAGTGAGAGTTTAGGGACAGGCAAAGAGACCCAGTACTTC.

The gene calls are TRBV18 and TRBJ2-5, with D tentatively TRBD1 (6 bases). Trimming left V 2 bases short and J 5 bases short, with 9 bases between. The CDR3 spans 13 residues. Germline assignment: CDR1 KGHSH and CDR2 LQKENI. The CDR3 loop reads CASSPGTRETQYF. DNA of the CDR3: TGTGCCAGCTCACCAGGGACAAGGGAGACCCAGTACTTC.

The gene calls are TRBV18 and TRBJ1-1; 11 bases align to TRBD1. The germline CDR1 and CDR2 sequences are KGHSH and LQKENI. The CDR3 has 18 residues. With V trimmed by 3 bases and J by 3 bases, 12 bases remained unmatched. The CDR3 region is CASSPLRDRGDIYTEAFF. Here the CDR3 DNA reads TGTGCCAGCTCACCGCTCAGGGACAGGGGGGATATCTACACTGAAGCTTTCTTT. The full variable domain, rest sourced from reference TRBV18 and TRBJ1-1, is NAGVMQNPRHLVRRRGQEARLRCSPMKGHSHVYWYRQLPEEGLKFMVYLQKENIIDESGMPKERFSAEFPKEGPSILRIQQVVRGDSAAYFCASSPLRDRGDIYTEAFFGQGTRLTVV.

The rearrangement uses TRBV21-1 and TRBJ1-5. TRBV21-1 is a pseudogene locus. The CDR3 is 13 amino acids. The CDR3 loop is CASMGGSNQPQHF. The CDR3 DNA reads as TGTGCCAGCATGGGGGGTAGCAATCAGCCCCAGCATTTT.

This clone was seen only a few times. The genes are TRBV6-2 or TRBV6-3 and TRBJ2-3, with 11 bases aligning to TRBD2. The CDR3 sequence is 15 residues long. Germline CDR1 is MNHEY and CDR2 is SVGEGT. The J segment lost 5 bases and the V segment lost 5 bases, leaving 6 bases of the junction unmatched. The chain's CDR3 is CASSDSGGVGDTQYF. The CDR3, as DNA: TGTGCCAGCAGTGATAGCGGGGGGGTCGGAGATACGCAGTATTTT.

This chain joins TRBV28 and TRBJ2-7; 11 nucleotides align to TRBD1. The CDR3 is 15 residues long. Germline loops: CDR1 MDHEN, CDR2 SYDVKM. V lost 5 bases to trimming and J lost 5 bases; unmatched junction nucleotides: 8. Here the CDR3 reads CASSLRTGGMNEQYF. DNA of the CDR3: TGTGCCAGCAGTCTCCGGACAGGGGGCATGAACGAGCAGTACTTC.

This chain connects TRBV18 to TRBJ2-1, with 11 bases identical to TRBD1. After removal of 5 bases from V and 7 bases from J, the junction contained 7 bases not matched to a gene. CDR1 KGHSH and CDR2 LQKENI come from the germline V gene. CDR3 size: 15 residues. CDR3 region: CASSVDRGRWNEQFF. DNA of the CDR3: TGTGCCAGCTCAGTGGACAGGGGGCGATGGAATGAGCAGTTCTTC.

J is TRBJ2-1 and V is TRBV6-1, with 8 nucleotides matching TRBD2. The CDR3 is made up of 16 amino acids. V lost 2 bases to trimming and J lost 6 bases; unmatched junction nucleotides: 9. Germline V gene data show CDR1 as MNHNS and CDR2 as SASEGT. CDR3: CASSESPSGRFNEQFF. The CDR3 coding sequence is TGTGCCAGCAGTGAAAGTCCCAGCGGGAGATTCAATGAGCAGTTCTTC.

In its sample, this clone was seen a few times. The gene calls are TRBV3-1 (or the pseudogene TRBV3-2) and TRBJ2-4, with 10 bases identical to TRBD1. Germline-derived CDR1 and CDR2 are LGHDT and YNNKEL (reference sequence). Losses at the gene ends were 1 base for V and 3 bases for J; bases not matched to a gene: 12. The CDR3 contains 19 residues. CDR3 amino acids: CASSQGGQGGPMGKNIQYF. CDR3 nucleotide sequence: TGTGCCAGCAGCCAAGGAGGACAGGGGGGCCCTATGGGCAAAAACATTCAGTACTTC.

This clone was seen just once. In nucleotides, the CDR3 is TGTGCCAGTGGACTAGCGGGGGGGAGAGAGACCCAGTACTTC. It codes for CASGLAGGRETQYF. V is TRBV2 and J is TRBJ2-5; TRBD2 matches 15 bases. The CDR3 runs to 14 residues. Germline V gives CDR1 SNHLY, CDR2 FYNNEI. Unmatched junction bases numbered 3, after V lost 9 bases and J lost 4 bases.

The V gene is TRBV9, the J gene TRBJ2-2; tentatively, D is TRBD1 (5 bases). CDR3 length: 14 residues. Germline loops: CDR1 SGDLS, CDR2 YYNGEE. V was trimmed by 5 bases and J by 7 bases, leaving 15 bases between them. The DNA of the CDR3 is TGTGCCAGCAGAGCGACAGTAGCAGGCGGGGAGCTGTTTTTT. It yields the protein CASRATVAGGELFF.

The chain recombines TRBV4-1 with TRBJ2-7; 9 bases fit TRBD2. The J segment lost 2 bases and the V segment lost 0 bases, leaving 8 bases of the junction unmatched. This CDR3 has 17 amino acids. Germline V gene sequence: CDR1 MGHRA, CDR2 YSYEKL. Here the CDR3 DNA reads TGCGCCAGCAGCCAAGAATTCGACCTAGCGGGGACCTACGAGCAGTACTTC. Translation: CASSQEFDLAGTYEQYF.

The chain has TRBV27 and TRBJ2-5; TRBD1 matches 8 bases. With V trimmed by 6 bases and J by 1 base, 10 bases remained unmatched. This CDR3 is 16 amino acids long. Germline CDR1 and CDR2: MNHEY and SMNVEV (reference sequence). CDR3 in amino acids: CASSPGTGGFQETQYF. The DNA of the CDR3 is TGTGCCAGCAGCCCCGGCACAGGGGGATTCCAAGAGACCCAGTACTTC.

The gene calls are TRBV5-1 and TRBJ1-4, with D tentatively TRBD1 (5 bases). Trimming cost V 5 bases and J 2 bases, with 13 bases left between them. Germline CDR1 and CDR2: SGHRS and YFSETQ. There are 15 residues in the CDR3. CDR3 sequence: CASRGEGSTNEKLFF. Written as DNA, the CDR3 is TGCGCCAGCAGGGGGGAGGGATCCACTAATGAAAAACTGTTTTTT.

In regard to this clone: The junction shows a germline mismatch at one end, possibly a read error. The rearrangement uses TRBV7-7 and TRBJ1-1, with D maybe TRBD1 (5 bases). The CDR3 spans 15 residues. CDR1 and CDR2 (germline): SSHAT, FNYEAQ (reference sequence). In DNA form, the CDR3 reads TGTGCTAGCAGCGTGATTGACAGCCCGAACACTGAAGCTTTCTTT. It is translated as CASSVIDSPNTEAFF.

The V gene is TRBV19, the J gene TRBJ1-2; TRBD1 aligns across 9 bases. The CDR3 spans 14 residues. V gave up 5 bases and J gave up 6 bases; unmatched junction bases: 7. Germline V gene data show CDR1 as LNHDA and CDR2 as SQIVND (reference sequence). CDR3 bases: TGTGCCAGTAGTCCGTGGCGGGACAGGGATGGCTACACCTTC. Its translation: CASSPWRDRDGYTF. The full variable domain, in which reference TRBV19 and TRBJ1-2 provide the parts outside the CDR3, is DGGITQSPKYLFRKEGQNVTLSCEQNLNHDAMYWYRQDPGQGLRLIYYSQIVNDFQKGDIAEGYSVSREKKESFPLTVTSAQKNPTAFYLCASSPWRDRDGYTFGSGTRLTVV.

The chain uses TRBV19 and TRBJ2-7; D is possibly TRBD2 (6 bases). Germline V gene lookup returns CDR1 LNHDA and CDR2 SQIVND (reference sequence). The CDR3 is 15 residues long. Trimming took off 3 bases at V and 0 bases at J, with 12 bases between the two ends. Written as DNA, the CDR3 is TGTGCCAGTAGTATCCCCGGGGGAAGCTCCTACGAGCAGTACTTC. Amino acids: CASSIPGGSSYEQYF.

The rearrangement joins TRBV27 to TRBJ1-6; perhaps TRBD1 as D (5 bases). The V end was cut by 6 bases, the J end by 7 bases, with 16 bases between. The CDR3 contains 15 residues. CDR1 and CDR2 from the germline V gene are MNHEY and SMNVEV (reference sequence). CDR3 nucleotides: TGTGCCAGCAGCCAAGGTAGGGGTAGCAATTCACCCCTCCACTTT. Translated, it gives CASSQGRGSNSPLHF.